The rows below give T cell receptor beta chains drawn from one sample of a study of blood T cell repertoires in COVID-19. The assay was immunoSEQ multiplex PCR, and TCRdb's table has in-frame clones only and misses some. In the table there are about 15,000 clones, around 70% of which are singletons. Sequences were obtained from peripheral blood. The receptors originated from a man aged 60-69 years with acute or convalescent COVID-19. Each CDR3 is given without its conserved first and last residue. D genes are given only for firm matches.

TRBV7-2,.,TRBJ1-1,ASSLTKQGGTEAF
TRBV7-2,.,TRBJ1-1,ASSPPSPEAF
TRBV10-2,.,TRBJ1-5,ASSEGGGWGNQPQH
TRBV5-4,.,TRBJ1-4,ASSFAGSNEKLF
TRBV3-1/TRBV3-2,.,TRBJ2-3,ASSQGTAASTDTQY
TRBV27,TRBD2,TRBJ2-1,ASSLSQGGYNEQF
TRBV7-7,TRBD2,TRBJ2-5,ASSPVSGVQETQY
TRBV19,TRBD1,TRBJ2-3,ASSPGGLTDTQY
TRBV18,TRBD2,TRBJ2-3,ASSLLSASGGLTSTDTQY
TRBV27,.,TRBJ2-1,ASSPSVTGSNEQF
TRBV11-2,.,TRBJ2-7,ASSPGGTNYEQY
TRBV28,TRBD2,TRBJ2-3,ASSFMFRLAGNVDTQY
TRBV4-3,TRBD1,TRBJ2-1,ASSQVTGVYNEQF
TRBV12-3/TRBV12-4,TRBD1,TRBJ1-1,ASTLAGGTEAF
TRBV6-2/TRBV6-3,TRBD1,TRBJ1-6,ASSRPPQGGNSPLH
TRBV5-6,TRBD1,TRBJ2-7,ASSLAPTGNNEQY
TRBV6-6,TRBD1,TRBJ1-6,ASSLNRGRFNSPLH
TRBV9,.,TRBJ1-2,ASRSLGLGRSNYGYT
TRBV7-9,.,TRBJ2-7,ASSLQGRSNEQY
TRBV5-1,.,TRBJ1-2,ASSLDRNYGYT
TRBV13,TRBD1,TRBJ1-2,ASSETGQRAGYT
TRBV27,TRBD1,TRBJ1-2,ASSLGQGRYGYT
TRBV9,.,TRBJ1-4,ASSQTGTNEKLF
TRBV2,TRBD1,TRBJ2-7,ASSLTAPGQPGRRQY
TRBV20-1,.,TRBJ2-3,SASGWGGTDTQY
TRBV3-1/TRBV3-2,.,TRBJ2-7,ASGSQYEQY
TRBV19,.,TRBJ2-3,ASSLNSGDTQY
TRBV11-2,.,TRBJ1-1,AILTTGGTEAF
TRBV7-2,.,TRBJ1-4,ASSLIGLWNEKLF
TRBV11-1,.,TRBJ1-6,ASSLEQGRANSPLH
TRBV27,.,TRBJ1-1,ASSLRGSTEAF
TRBV5-1,TRBD1,TRBJ2-7,ASSFGQGGEQY
TRBV6-5,.,TRBJ1-6,ASSYQEGSSPLH
TRBV7-2,.,TRBJ2-5,ASSFGGLHQETQY
TRBV19,.,TRBJ1-6,ASSTRVRSSPLH
TRBV5-5,.,TRBJ1-2,ASSVPITGYGYT
TRBV14,.,TRBJ1-2,ASSQNYGYT
TRBV19,.,TRBJ2-1,ASSAETSFYNEQF
TRBV3-1/TRBV3-2,TRBD1,TRBJ1-2,ASSQELPGQGAGYT
TRBV2,TRBD1,TRBJ1-4,ASWQDRDRAGRTFEKLF
TRBV7-2,TRBD2,TRBJ2-7,ASSLGWGGTYEQY
TRBV19,.,TRBJ1-1,ASSIDGGMNTEAF
TRBV15,TRBD1,TRBJ1-3,ATSRDPTGSGNTIY
TRBV30,.,TRBJ1-2,AWMIGENYGYT
TRBV18,TRBD1,TRBJ1-5,ASSPGQVYSNQPQH
TRBV6-5,.,TRBJ1-2,ASSPLTANYGYT
TRBV5-6,.,TRBJ1-6,ASSREIDGNNSPLH
TRBV5-6,.,TRBJ1-6,ASSLGRGGSYNSPLH
TRBV6-6,TRBD2,TRBJ2-2,ASILADTGELF
TRBV11-2,.,TRBJ2-3,ASSSQGGSGSAQY
TRBV12-5,TRBD1,TRBJ1-3,ASGLVPGQDALPPGNTIY
TRBV5-1,TRBD1,TRBJ1-1,ASSLVGTGGRTEAF
TRBV4-3,TRBD1,TRBJ1-3,ASSQATAGQRSGNTIY